This T cell receptor (beta chain) is drawn from a study of blood T cell repertoires in COVID-19. In the original analysis: Amplification of reference gene primers provided the estimated nucleated cell counts. The table came from immunoSEQ multiplex PCR; TCRdb's copy has only in-frame clones and leaves some out. V and J calls plus clone size are reproduced from that table; the DNA served to infer D and trimming. The sample includes roughly 250,000 clones, approximately 86% of them seen just once. Germline CDR1 reads SGHRS; CDR2 reads YFSETQ. Trimming removed 3 bases from V and 4 bases from J; junction bases left unmatched: 9. This CDR3 is 16 amino acids long.

Sequencing was carried out using peripheral blood. The chain links TRBV5-1 to TRBJ1-2; 10 bases agree with TRBD1. This sequence was found in a human donor in a cohort sampled during active COVID-19. CDR3 sequence: CASSSIPGQGSYGYTF. The CDR3 region has the DNA TGCGCCAGCAGCTCAATTCCGGGACAGGGGAGCTATGGCTACACCTTC.